The present entry profiles one TCR beta chain with its context. Its antigen remains unidentified. This entry is derived from a study of cytomegalovirus exposure and HLA in healthy donors. Overall study findings and caveats: Within an earlier analysis, most TCR beta V segments proved productive either about 90% or about 30% of the time. According to the study, roughly 180 TCR beta chains were cytomegalovirus-associated. Sequencing artifact likely explains a cluster of highly shared sequence variants. Researchers reported in a later analysis that a missense DCLRE1C variant was tied to TCR beta V- and J-gene trimming.

Germline V CDR1 and CDR2: MNHNS, SASEGT. The CDR3 consists of 15 residues. V lost 4 bases, J lost 2 bases, and 6 bases stayed unmatched. The PCR used 60 Vbeta and 13 Jbeta primers. TCRdb's copy holds only in-frame clones and misses some; the assay was immunoSEQ multiplex PCR. Among about 250,000 clones listed, 85% were seen once. Sequencing was performed on PBMCs. V is TRBV6-1 and J is TRBJ1-2; 8 nucleotides line up with TRBD1. The clonotype was recovered from a girl aged 2 to 9 in good health and CMV-seronegative. Here the CDR3 reads CASSARDRLNYGYTF. In DNA form, the CDR3 reads TGTGCCAGCAGTGCCCGGGACAGGCTAAACTATGGCTACACCTTC.